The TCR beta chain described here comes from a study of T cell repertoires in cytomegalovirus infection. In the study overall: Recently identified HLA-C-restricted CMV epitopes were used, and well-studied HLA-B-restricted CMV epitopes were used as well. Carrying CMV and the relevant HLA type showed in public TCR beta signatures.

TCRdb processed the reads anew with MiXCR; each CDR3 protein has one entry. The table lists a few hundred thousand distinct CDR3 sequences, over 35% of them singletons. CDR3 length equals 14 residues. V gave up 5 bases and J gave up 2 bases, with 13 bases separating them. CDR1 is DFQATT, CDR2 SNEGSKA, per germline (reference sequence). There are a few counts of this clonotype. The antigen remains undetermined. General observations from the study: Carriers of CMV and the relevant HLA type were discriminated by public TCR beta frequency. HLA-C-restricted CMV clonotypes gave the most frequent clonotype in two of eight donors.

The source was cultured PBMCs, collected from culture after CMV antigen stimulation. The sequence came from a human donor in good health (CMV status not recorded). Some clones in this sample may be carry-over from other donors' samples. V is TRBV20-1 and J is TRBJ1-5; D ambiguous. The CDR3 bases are TGCAGTGCTGACGGCATCAACCGCAATCAGCCCCAGCATTTT. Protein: CSADGINRNQPQHF.